Presented here are 29 T cell receptor beta chains from one specimen sequenced in a study of shared clonotypes between healthy human individuals. Some clones are missing from TCRdb's copy, which holds only in-frame ones; the method was immunoSEQ multiplex PCR. The table lists around 2,000,000 clones, roughly 91% of them singletons. Naive CD8 cells were CD45RO-negative, positively selected for CCR7, excluding terminally differentiated effector memory CD45RA+ cells. Material: naive CD8+ T cells from PBMCs. The receptors were gathered from a man younger than 35 in good health. Some clones in this sample may be carry-over from other donors' samples.

This chain links TRBV11-2 with TRBJ1-2, with a weak D call TRBD1 (5 bases). Trimming cost V 8 bases and J 3 bases, with 25 bases left between them. The germline V gene encodes CDR1 SGHAT and CDR2 FQNNGV. The CDR3 contains 17 residues. CDR3 amino acids: CASFGVTNRHFDYGYTF. DNA of the CDR3: TGTGCCAGCTTTGGCGTTACTAACAGGCATTTCGACTATGGCTACACCTTC. Supplemented by reference TRBV11-2 and TRBJ1-2, the full variable domain reads EAGVAQSPRYKIIEKRQSVAFWCNPISGHATLYWYQQILGQGPKLLIQFQNNGVVDDSQLPKDRFSAERLKGVDSTLKIQPAKLEDSAVYLCASFGVTNRHFDYGYTFGSGTRLTVV.

The J gene is TRBJ2-3, the V gene TRBV11-3; tentatively, D is TRBD2 (6 bases). This CDR3 is built from 18 residues. Germline V gene lookup returns CDR1 SGHNT and CDR2 YENEEA. Trimming took off 0 bases at V and 0 bases at J, with 16 bases between the two ends. DNA for the CDR3: TGTGCCAGCAGCTTAGATCCCGGGGGAGCCTCTAGCACAGATACGCAGTATTTT. Translated: CASSLDPGGASSTDTQYF.

The rearrangement uses TRBV4-1 and TRBJ2-7, with D possibly TRBD1 on 6 matching bases. The CDR3 length is 15 residues. The germline V and J ends were trimmed by 3 bases and 4 bases, with 16 bases remaining between them. Germline V gene sequence: CDR1 MGHRA, CDR2 YSYEKL. The CDR3 here is CASSHLSGTRYEQYF. As DNA, the CDR3 is TGCGCCAGCAGCCATCTCTCGGGGACAAGATACGAGCAGTACTTC.

The chain recombines TRBV6-1 with TRBJ2-2; 12 positions agree with TRBD2. Germline V gene sequence: CDR1 MNHNS, CDR2 SASEGT. CDR3 length equals 15 residues. The V gene end was trimmed by 4 bases and the J gene end by 6 bases; junction bases not matched to a gene: 3. In DNA form, the CDR3 reads TGTGCCAGCAGTGTACTAGCGGGAGGTGCCGGGGAGCTGTTTTTT. Translation gives CASSVLAGGAGELFF.

The V gene is TRBV19, the J gene TRBJ2-1; the D gene is possibly TRBD1 (5 bases). The CDR3 loop spans 13 amino acids. Germline values: CDR1 LNHDA, CDR2 SQIVND (reference sequence). The germline V and J ends were trimmed by 3 bases and 6 bases, with 9 bases remaining between them. The DNA for the CDR3 is TGTGCCAGTAGTATTCGCAGGGCCAATGAGCAGTTCTTC. This encodes CASSIRRANEQFF.

The CDR3 loop reads CAWDKGAYGYTF. For the CDR3, the DNA is TGTGCCTGGGATAAGGGGGCCTATGGCTACACCTTC. The chain has TRBV30 and TRBJ1-2; 7 positions agree with TRBD1. This CDR3 comprises 12 residues. Germline CDR1 GTSNPN, CDR2 SVGIG (reference sequence). Losses at the gene ends were 5 bases for V and 4 bases for J; bases not matched to a gene: 4.

The chain recombines TRBV19 with TRBJ1-5; 7 nucleotides align to TRBD1. The CDR3 is 14 amino acids. CDR1 and CDR2 from the germline V gene are LNHDA and SQIVND (reference sequence). Trimming removed 5 bases from V and 3 bases from J; junction bases left unmatched: 4. CDR3 DNA: TGTGCCAGTAGTCCGGGACAGCTCAATCAGCCCCAGCATTTT. It yields the protein CASSPGQLNQPQHF. Variable domain in full (rest from reference TRBV19 and TRBJ1-5): DGGITQSPKYLFRKEGQNVTLSCEQNLNHDAMYWYRQDPGQGLRLIYYSQIVNDFQKGDIAEGYSVSREKKESFPLTVTSAQKNPTAFYLCASSPGQLNQPQHFGDGTRLSIL.

The chain recombines TRBV19 with TRBJ2-7; 10 bases fit TRBD2. CDR1 LNHDA and CDR2 SQIVND come from the germline V gene (reference sequence). The V segment lost 5 bases and the J segment 6 bases; nucleotides outside the gene matches: 4. CDR3 length: 13 amino acids. Here the CDR3 reads CASSLAGVSEQYF. The CDR3 region has the DNA TGTGCCAGTAGTCTAGCGGGAGTAAGCGAGCAGTACTTC.

The chain links TRBV20-1 to TRBJ1-5; the D is unclear. The germline CDR1 and CDR2 sequences are DFQATT and SNEGSKA (reference sequence). The CDR3 consists of 9 residues. V shed 6 bases and J shed 8 bases, with 5 bases lying between them. CDR3 region: CSASKPQHF. DNA for the CDR3: TGCAGTGCGAGTAAGCCCCAGCATTTT.

This clone was seen a handful of times. This sequence joins TRBV11-2 and TRBJ1-1; tentatively, D is TRBD1 (5 bases). CDR1 and CDR2 (germline): SGHAT, FQNNGV. V dropped 2 bases and J dropped 11 bases, with 15 bases sitting between them. There are 13 residues in the CDR3. The CDR3: CASSLTWGREAFF. Here the CDR3 DNA reads TGTGCCAGCAGCTTAACTTGGGGCAGGGAGGCTTTCTTT. Based on the CDR3 plus reference TRBV11-2 and TRBJ1-1, the full variable domain is EAGVAQSPRYKIIEKRQSVAFWCNPISGHATLYWYQQILGQGPKLLIQFQNNGVVDDSQLPKDRFSAERLKGVDSTLKIQPAKLEDSAVYLCASSLTWGREAFFGQGTRLTVV.

The chain carries TRBV28 and TRBJ1-1; possible D gene TRBD1, 5 bases. CDR3 length: 16 amino acids. Germline CDR1 is MDHEN and CDR2 is SYDVKM. Trimming removed 0 bases at V and 0 bases at J, with 11 bases between. The CDR3 region is CASSLWGDGMNTEAFF. Here the CDR3 DNA reads TGTGCCAGCAGTTTATGGGGGGACGGAATGAACACTGAAGCTTTCTTT.

The chain joins TRBV4-1 to TRBJ1-4, with 7 nucleotides matching TRBD1. The V gene's germline CDR1 is MGHRA and CDR2 YSYEKL. The CDR3 totals 15 residues. V lost 1 base, J lost 4 bases, and 3 bases stayed unmatched. CDR3 nucleotide sequence: TGCGCCAGCAGCCAAGCAGGGGGTCATAATGAAAAACTGTTTTTT. Amino acids: CASSQAGGHNEKLFF.

This chain connects TRBV5-6 to TRBJ2-7, with D unclear. V was shortened by 0 bases and J by 4 bases, with 14 bases between the two germline ends. This CDR3 spans 15 amino acids. Germline CDR1 SGHDT, CDR2 YYEEEE. CDR3: CASSLGARLRYEQYF. The CDR3 DNA is TGTGCCAGCAGCTTGGGGGCCCGACTCAGATACGAGCAGTACTTC.

The chain couples TRBV27 to TRBJ2-7, with D maybe TRBD2 (6 bases). The germline V gene has CDR1 MNHEY and CDR2 SMNVEV (reference sequence). The CDR3 extends over 15 amino acids. V was cut by 5 bases and J by 2 bases, with 16 bases left in between. DNA of the CDR3: TGTGCCAGCAGTCTTAACAAGGGACTGGCCTACGAGCAGTACTTC. It specifies CASSLNKGLAYEQYF.

Here the CDR3 DNA reads TGTGCCTCCAAGGGAGCAGGGAGAACCGCTGAGCAGTACTTC. Amino acid sequence: CASKGAGRTAEQYF. This chain connects TRBV2 to TRBJ2-7; D tentatively fits TRBD1 or TRBD2 (5 bases each). Germline CDR1 is SNHLY and CDR2 is FYNNEI. CDR3 length: 14 residues. V lost 11 bases to trimming and J lost 7 bases, with 24 bases between them.

J is TRBJ1-4 and V is TRBV30; D gene uncertain. Trimming took off 6 bases at V and 2 bases at J, with 10 bases between the two ends. The CDR3 covers 13 residues. Germline loops: CDR1 GTSNPN, CDR2 SVGIG (reference sequence). CDR3 loop: CACEGGTNEKLFF. The CDR3 region has the DNA TGTGCCTGCGAAGGAGGGACTAATGAAAAACTGTTTTTT.

This clone was seen more than once but under ten times. This chain connects TRBV14 to TRBJ1-2; the match to TRBD1 covers 9 bases. There are 15 residues in the CDR3. CDR1 is SGHDN, CDR2 FVKESK, per germline. Trimming removed 4 bases from V and 3 bases from J; junction bases left unmatched: 6. The CDR3 sequence is CASSRQTGGDYGYTF. The CDR3 DNA reads as TGTGCCAGCAGCCGCCAGACAGGGGGGGACTATGGCTACACCTTC. The full variable domain, rest sourced from reference TRBV14 and TRBJ1-2, is EAGVTQFPSHSVIEKGQTVTLRCDPISGHDNLYWYRRVMGKEIKFLLHFVKESKQDESGMPNNRFLAERTGGTYSTLKVQPAELEDSGVYFCASSRQTGGDYGYTFGSGTRLTVV.

The J gene is TRBJ2-7, the V gene TRBV28; 11 nucleotides align to TRBD1. Trimming at V came to 6 bases and at J to 5 bases, leaving 3 bases not matched to a gene. CDR3 length: 13 amino acids. Per the germline V gene, CDR1 is MDHEN and CDR2 is SYDVKM. In DNA, the CDR3 is TGTGCCAGCAGGCCGGACAGGGGGCACGAGCAGTACTTC. Amino acid sequence: CASRPDRGHEQYF.

The rearrangement uses TRBV29-1 and TRBJ2-7, with TRBD2 matching over 8 bases. With V trimmed by 1 base and J by 4 bases, 9 bases remained unmatched. This CDR3 has 15 amino acids. CDR1 and CDR2 from the germline V gene are SQVTM and ANQGSEA. The CDR3 nucleotides read TGCAGCGTTGAAGGGGCGGGACTAGGGCCATACGAGCAGTACTTC. Translating gives CSVEGAGLGPYEQYF.

The genes are TRBV6-5 and TRBJ2-2; 8 nucleotides match TRBD1. The germline V gene has CDR1 MNHEY and CDR2 SVGAGI. The CDR3 consists of 15 residues. Trimming removed 5 bases from V and 7 bases from J; junction bases left unmatched: 9. CDR3 DNA: TGTGCCAGCAGTCCGGGGGCAGGGGGCGGCGGGGAGCTGTTTTTT. This translates into CASSPGAGGGGELFF.

The chain joins TRBV27 to TRBJ2-1, with TRBD2 identical over 9 bases. This CDR3 comprises 14 residues. The ends lost 5 bases at V and 4 bases at J; junction bases unmatched: 3. Germline values: CDR1 MNHEY, CDR2 SMNVEV (reference sequence). The CDR3 loop is CASSGLASYNEQFF. DNA of the CDR3: TGTGCCAGCAGTGGACTAGCGTCTTACAATGAGCAGTTCTTC.

The chain has TRBV7-9 and TRBJ2-1, with D possibly being TRBD1 or TRBD2 (5 bases each). CDR1 SEHNR and CDR2 FQNEAQ come from the germline V gene (reference sequence). Trimming took off 5 bases at V and 10 bases at J, with 18 bases between the two ends. This CDR3 region has 14 residues. CDR3 sequence (DNA): TGTGCCAGCAGCCTCGGGACCCCCCCGAGCGAGCAGTTCTTC. Protein: CASSLGTPPSEQFF.

The chain couples TRBV7-9 to TRBJ1-1; maybe TRBD1 (5 bases). CDR1 is SEHNR, CDR2 FQNEAQ, per germline (reference sequence). V lost 6 bases to trimming and J lost 0 bases, with 20 bases between them. CDR3 size: 17 residues. The CDR3 loop is CASSRAGQGVMNTEAFF. The CDR3 nucleotides are TGTGCCAGCAGTCGAGCTGGGCAGGGAGTTATGAACACTGAAGCTTTCTTT.

Concerning this clone itself: Other DNA sequences in this sample translate to the same CDR3. This sequence joins TRBV27 and TRBJ2-1; TRBD2 matches 10 bases. The length of the CDR3 is 15 residues. The germline gives CDR1 MNHEY, CDR2 SMNVEV (reference sequence). Trimming cost V 6 bases and J 7 bases; bases outside gene matches: 9. The CDR3 loop is CASSLGASGSNEQFF. The CDR3 DNA reads as TGTGCCAGCAGCTTAGGCGCTAGCGGGAGTAATGAGCAGTTCTTC.

The chain recombines TRBV27 with TRBJ2-6; maybe TRBD1 (6 bases). V gave up 4 bases and J gave up 0 bases, with 13 bases separating them. The CDR3 extends over 17 amino acids. CDR1 and CDR2 from the germline V gene are MNHEY and SMNVEV (reference sequence). The CDR3: CASSSRTAISGANVLTF. CDR3 bases: TGTGCCAGCAGTTCGAGGACAGCAATCTCTGGGGCCAACGTCCTGACTTTC.

This CDR3 is CASTAGANYGYTF. The CDR3 region has the DNA TGTGCCAGCACAGCCGGGGCTAACTATGGCTACACCTTC. The chain uses TRBV9 and TRBJ1-2; no clear D. The V gene lost 6 bases and the J gene lost 0 bases, with 9 bases spanning the gap. Germline loops: CDR1 SGDLS, CDR2 YYNGEE. The CDR3 runs 13 residues.

V and J are TRBV7-8 and TRBJ1-4; D is ambiguous. Between the trimmed V and J ends, which lost 0 bases and 6 bases, there was a span of 20 bases. Germline CDR1 is SGHVS and CDR2 is FQNEAQ. This CDR3 region has 18 residues. The CDR3 nucleotides read TGTGCCAGCAGCTTAGCCCTCCCTTATAAGGCCAACCATGAAAAACTGTTTTTT. It yields the protein CASSLALPYKANHEKLFF.

The chain joins TRBV27 to TRBJ2-7; TRBD1 or TRBD2 may be the D gene (5 bases each). CDR3 length equals 17 residues. V was trimmed by 2 bases and J by 0 bases, leaving 17 bases between them. The germline gives CDR1 MNHEY, CDR2 SMNVEV (reference sequence). CDR3 nucleotide sequence: TGTGCCAGCAGTTTACGGGGACCGACGGGGTACTCCTACGAGCAGTACTTC. Residues: CASSLRGPTGYSYEQYF.

V is TRBV4-1 and J is TRBJ2-7; D is unclear. V lost 1 base and J 0 bases, leaving 10 bases between the germline ends. CDR1 and CDR2 from the germline V gene are MGHRA and YSYEKL. The CDR3 has 15 residues. As DNA, the CDR3 is TGCGCCAGCAGCCAAGTTGGACCCCGCTCCTACGAGCAGTACTTC. It is translated as CASSQVGPRSYEQYF.